This T cell receptor (beta chain) was identified in a study of shared clonotypes between healthy human individuals. Study-wide results and limits: It was expected that sequencing depth would affect clonotype sharing among donors.

The V end was cut by 5 bases, the J end by 7 bases, with 14 bases between. Germline CDR1 and CDR2: LNHNV and YYDKDF (reference sequence). This CDR3 comprises 13 residues. A note on this clone: Its antigen is undetermined.

Profiling relied on immunoSEQ multiplex PCR, and the TCRdb table lists in-frame clones only, not all of them. The data show millions of clones, 80% to 95% seen once. The source material was naive CD4+ T cells from PBMCs. Subset of the sample: CD45RA+ positively selected. The clonotype was recovered from a man younger than 35 in good health. Some clones in this sample may be carry-over from other donors' samples. This sequence joins TRBV15 and TRBJ2-5; maybe TRBD1 (5 bases). CDR3 DNA sequence: TGTGCCACCAGCTCGATGGGGCCGGGGACCCAGTACTTC. Protein sequence: CATSSMGPGTQYF. The full variable domain, completed using reference TRBV15 and TRBJ2-5, is DAMVIQNPRYQVTQFGKPVTLSCSQTLNHNVMYWYQQKSSQAPKLLFHYYDKDFNNEADTPDNFQSRRPNTSFCFLDIRSPGLGDTAMYLCATSSMGPGTQYFGPGTRLLVL.